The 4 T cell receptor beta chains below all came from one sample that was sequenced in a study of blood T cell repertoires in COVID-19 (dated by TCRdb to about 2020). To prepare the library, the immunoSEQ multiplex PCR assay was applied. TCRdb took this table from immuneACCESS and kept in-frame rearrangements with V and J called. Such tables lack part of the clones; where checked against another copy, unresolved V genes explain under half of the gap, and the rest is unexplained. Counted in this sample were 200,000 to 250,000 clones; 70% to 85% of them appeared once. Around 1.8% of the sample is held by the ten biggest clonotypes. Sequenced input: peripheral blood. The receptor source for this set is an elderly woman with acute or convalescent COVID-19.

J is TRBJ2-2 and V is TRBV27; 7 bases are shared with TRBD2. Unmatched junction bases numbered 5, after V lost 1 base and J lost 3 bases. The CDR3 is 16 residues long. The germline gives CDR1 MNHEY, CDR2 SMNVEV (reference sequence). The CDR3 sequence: CASSLFPGGYTGELFF. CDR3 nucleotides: TGTGCCAGCAGTTTATTCCCGGGAGGATACACCGGGGAGCTGTTTTTT.

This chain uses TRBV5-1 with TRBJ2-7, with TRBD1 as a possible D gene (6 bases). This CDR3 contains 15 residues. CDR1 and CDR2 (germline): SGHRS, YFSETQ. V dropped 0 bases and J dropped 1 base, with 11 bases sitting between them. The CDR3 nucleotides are TGCGCCAGCAGCTTGGGGGACATACCGTCCTACGAGCAGTACTTC. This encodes CASSLGDIPSYEQYF.

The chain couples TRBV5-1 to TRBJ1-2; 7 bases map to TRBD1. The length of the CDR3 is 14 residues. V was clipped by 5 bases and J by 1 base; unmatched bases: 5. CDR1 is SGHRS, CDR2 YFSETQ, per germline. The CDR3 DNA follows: TGCGCCAGCAGTAGGGACAGTGTTAACTATGGCTACACCTTC. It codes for CASSRDSVNYGYTF.

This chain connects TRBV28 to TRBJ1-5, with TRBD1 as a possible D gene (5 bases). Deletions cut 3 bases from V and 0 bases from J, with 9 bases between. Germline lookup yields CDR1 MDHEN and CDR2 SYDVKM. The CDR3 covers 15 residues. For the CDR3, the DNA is TGTGCCAGCAGTTTTGCCGACAGTAGCAATCAGCCCCAGCATTTT. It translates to CASSFADSSNQPQHF.